Below, 25 T cell receptor beta chains from the same sample are listed, as sequenced in a study of T-cell reconstitution after alpha-beta-depleted transplantation in children. The TCRbeta library incorporated unique molecular identifiers. MiXCR, applied by TCRdb to the PCR reads, yields one record per CDR3 protein. The top ten hold 30% to 35% of the sample, which has over 100,000 distinct CDR3 sequences, approximately 10% seen once. The sequenced sample was PBMCs, obtained before TCRalphabeta/CD19-depleted stem cell transplant. The source of these receptors is a boy aged 2 to 10 with acute lymphoblastic leukemia, due to receive a stem cell transplant.

This clonotype was seen ten or more times. The V call is TRBV20-1, the J call TRBJ2-7; no definite D call. Looked up from germline, CDR1 is DFQATT and CDR2 is SNEGSKA (reference sequence). The CDR3 runs to 11 residues. Between the trimmed V and J ends, which lost 4 bases and 2 bases, there was a span of 6 bases. The CDR3 DNA reads as TGCAGTGCTATTGGGCCCTACGAGCAGTACTTC. Its translation: CSAIGPYEQYF.

This clonotype was seen many times. This rearrangement joins TRBV7-9 to TRBJ1-1; TRBD1 aligns across 8 bases. The trim removed 3 bases at V and 4 bases at J, leaving 7 bases unmatched. Germline CDR1 is SEHNR and CDR2 is FQNEAQ (reference sequence). CDR3 length: 15 residues. The CDR3 is CASSFLQGGSTEAFF. As DNA, the CDR3 is TGTGCCAGCAGCTTCTTACAGGGGGGAAGCACTGAAGCTTTCTTT.

The CDR3 DNA sequence: TGTGCCAGCAGCTTGTTGTGGAGGGGGCGTCAAGATACGCAGTATTTT. Amino acid sequence: CASSLLWRGRQDTQYF. The V call is TRBV5-4, the J call TRBJ2-3; a weak D match, TRBD1 (7 bases). The V gene lost 1 base and the J gene lost 5 bases, with 17 bases spanning the gap. The CDR3 runs to 16 residues. Germline CDR1 reads SGHNT; CDR2 reads YYREEE (reference sequence).

This clonotype was seen only a few times. This rearrangement joins TRBV19 to TRBJ1-5; TRBD1 is a possible D gene (5 bases). The V and J ends lost 3 bases and 8 bases respectively, with 20 bases between them. Looked up from germline, CDR1 is LNHDA and CDR2 is SQIVND (reference sequence). The length of the CDR3 is 16 residues. The CDR3 DNA is TGTGCCAGTAGTATTCCCCTCCGGGACCGGAAAAAGCCCCAGCATTTT. This encodes CASSIPLRDRKKPQHF.

This clonotype appeared many times. The chain uses TRBV12-3 or TRBV12-4 and TRBJ1-1; the D gene is possibly TRBD1 (6 bases). The CDR3 spans 15 residues. Deletions cut 6 bases from V and 4 bases from J, with 18 bases between. As DNA, the CDR3 is TGTGCCAGCAGCCCCCGAGGGGGTGAGGGCACTGAAGCTTTCTTT. It specifies CASSPRGGEGTEAFF.

The chain recombines TRBV24-1 with TRBJ2-1, with D possibly being TRBD2 (5 bases). The CDR3 contains 14 residues. In germline, CDR1 is KGHDR, CDR2 SFDVKD. With 3 bases removed from V and 7 bases from J, the gap between germline ends came to 12 bases. CDR3 in DNA: TGTGCCACCAGTGATCCCGGGGTATCGAATGAGCAGTTCTTC. Translating it yields CATSDPGVSNEQFF.

This clonotype was observed many times. The chain has TRBV18 and TRBJ2-2, with D maybe TRBD1 (5 bases). V was shortened by 5 bases and J by 4 bases, with 11 bases between the two germline ends. The germline V gene has CDR1 KGHSH and CDR2 LQKENI. The CDR3 totals 14 residues. The CDR3 spells CASSKGSATGELFF. The DNA for the CDR3 is TGTGCCAGCTCAAAGGGGTCGGCCACCGGGGAGCTGTTTTTT.

This clonotype has ten or more counts. The J gene is TRBJ1-1, the V gene TRBV6-6; 7 bases are shared with TRBD1. The V gene's germline CDR1 is MNHNY and CDR2 SVGAGI (reference sequence). J lost 8 bases, V lost 7 bases, and 4 bases had no gene match. CDR3 length: 11 amino acids. The CDR3 is CASTYRGEAFF. The CDR3 DNA sequence: TGTGCCAGCACCTACAGGGGCGAAGCTTTCTTT.

The chain links TRBV20-1 to TRBJ1-1; D remains unclear. V was shortened by 6 bases and J by 3 bases, with 8 bases between the two germline ends. Germline V lookup: CDR1 DFQATT, CDR2 SNEGSKA (reference sequence). This CDR3 is built from 11 residues. This CDR3 is CSAESYTEAFF. The DNA of the CDR3 is TGCAGTGCAGAGTCATACACTGAAGCTTTCTTT.

This clonotype was found a few times. The V gene is TRBV28, the J gene TRBJ2-1; TRBD1 might be the D (6 bases). The germline V and J ends were trimmed by 6 bases and 4 bases, with 10 bases remaining between them. Germline loops: CDR1 MDHEN, CDR2 SYDVKM. The CDR3 length is 13 residues. Here the CDR3 DNA reads TGTGCCAGCAGCCCCACAGGGTACAATGAGCAGTTCTTC. It codes for CASSPTGYNEQFF.

There are a few counts of this clonotype. The genes are TRBV20-1 and TRBJ1-2; 7 bases are a match to TRBD1. Germline CDR1 DFQATT, CDR2 SNEGSKA (reference sequence). The CDR3 covers 13 residues. V shed 5 bases, J shed 2 bases, and the junction held 5 bases outside the gene matches. CDR3 nucleotide sequence: TGCAGTGCTCGGGGGACAGTCAACTATGGCTACACCTTC. Translation: CSARGTVNYGYTF.

This clonotype was seen a few times. This chain links TRBV20-1 with TRBJ2-7; D ambiguous. Trimming removed 6 bases at V and 2 bases at J, with 20 bases between. This CDR3 is built from 15 residues. CDR1 and CDR2 from the germline V gene are DFQATT and SNEGSKA (reference sequence). The CDR3 spells CSAPLLGKMTYEQYF. CDR3 nucleotides: TGCAGTGCCCCTCTTCTGGGGAAAATGACCTACGAGCAGTACTTC.

This clonotype was seen a few times. The chain joins TRBV7-2 to TRBJ1-1; unclear D gene. The V and J ends lost 4 bases and 0 bases respectively, with 9 bases between them. The CDR3 extends over 14 amino acids. Germline-derived CDR1 and CDR2 are SGHTA and FQGNSA. The CDR3 loop reads CASSSSTMNTEAFF. CDR3 nucleotides: TGTGCCAGCAGCTCTAGTACCATGAACACTGAAGCTTTCTTT.

The chain combines TRBV20-1 with TRBJ2-5, with D maybe TRBD1 (6 bases). CDR1 and CDR2 from the germline V gene are DFQATT and SNEGSKA (reference sequence). Trimming removed 6 bases from V and 5 bases from J, with 22 bases in between. The CDR3 sequence is 15 residues long. CDR3 coding DNA: TGCAGTGCCGCTGGTGTGGGGGCATCATTGGAGACCCAGTACTTC. Translating gives CSAAGVGASLETQYF.

This clonotype was observed at least ten times. The chain recombines TRBV5-5 with TRBJ2-3; D is perhaps TRBD2 (7 bases). CDR3 size: 14 residues. Trimming cost V 1 base and J 4 bases, with 10 bases left between them. Germline CDR1 reads SGHKS; CDR2 reads YYEKEE (reference sequence). The DNA for the CDR3 is TGTGCCAGCAGCTTGTGGGGGGGCGCAGATACGCAGTATTTT. This gives the protein CASSLWGGADTQYF.

V gene TRBV15 combines with J gene TRBJ2-7; perhaps TRBD1 as D (6 bases). The CDR3 has 15 residues. The V and J ends lost 1 base and 6 bases respectively, with 16 bases between them. Germline CDR1 is LNHNV and CDR2 is YYDKDF (reference sequence). The CDR3 sequence: CATSRVGTPGSEQYF. The CDR3 bases are TGTGCCACCAGCAGAGTCGGGACACCTGGGAGCGAGCAGTACTTC.

This chain links TRBV5-6 with TRBJ2-4; TRBD1 matches at 7 bases. V lost 2 bases, J lost 9 bases, and 17 bases stayed unmatched. The CDR3 spans 17 residues. The germline V gene encodes CDR1 SGHDT and CDR2 YYEEEE. CDR3 amino acids: CASSFLGDSKKRGIQYF. The CDR3 DNA reads TGTGCCAGCAGCTTTCTAGGGGACAGCAAGAAGAGGGGCATTCAGTACTTC.

The sample holds many counts of this clonotype. The chain recombines TRBV5-4 with TRBJ2-7; 9 bases fit TRBD1. This CDR3 contains 16 residues. Germline CDR1 and CDR2: SGHNT and YYREEE (reference sequence). Trimming took 0 bases from V and 6 from J; bases not matched to a gene: 10. CDR3 residues: CASSLAGGTGIREQYF. CDR3 nucleotide sequence: TGTGCCAGCAGCTTGGCCGGGGGGACAGGGATTCGCGAGCAGTACTTC.

This clonotype was counted a few times. The chain has TRBV9 and TRBJ2-1; 7 positions match TRBD2. In germline, CDR1 is SGDLS, CDR2 YYNGEE. The CDR3 spans 16 residues. Germline trimming cut 4 bases from V and 5 bases from J; bases unmatched to any gene: 12. As DNA, the CDR3 is TGTGCCAGCAGCCACCAACCCCTTCTAGCGGACAATGAGCAGTTCTTC. Amino acids: CASSHQPLLADNEQFF.

This clonotype came up many times. V is TRBV18 and J is TRBJ1-5; D remains unclear. This CDR3 is built from 14 residues. The germline gives CDR1 KGHSH, CDR2 LQKENI. V gave up 6 bases and J gave up 5 bases, with 14 bases separating them. Here the CDR3 reads CASSPQVSDQPQHF. The CDR3 DNA sequence: TGTGCCAGCTCCCCGCAGGTCAGCGATCAGCCCCAGCATTTT.

The sample holds a few counts of this clonotype. The chain has TRBV7-9 and TRBJ2-3; the D is unclear. Germline V lookup: CDR1 SEHNR, CDR2 FQNEAQ (reference sequence). Trimming left V 1 base short and J 0 bases short, with 8 bases between. CDR3 size: 15 residues. The chain's CDR3 is CASSLEVRSTDTQYF. The CDR3, as DNA: TGTGCCAGCAGCTTAGAAGTCCGAAGCACAGATACGCAGTATTTT.

This clonotype occurred many times. The chain joins TRBV7-9 to TRBJ2-1, with 9 bases matching TRBD1. From germline, CDR1 is SEHNR and CDR2 FQNEAQ (reference sequence). Losses at the gene ends were 5 bases for V and 1 base for J; bases not matched to a gene: 9. The CDR3 has 17 amino acids. CDR3 DNA: TGTGCCAGCAGCCTCAGACAGGGGGTTGCGTCCTACAATGAGCAGTTCTTC. As protein: CASSLRQGVASYNEQFF.

A few counts support this clonotype. The rearrangement links TRBV3-1 to TRBJ1-1; no clear D gene. Germline V gives CDR1 LGHDT, CDR2 YNNKEL (reference sequence). With 1 base removed from V and 11 bases from J, the gap between germline ends came to 8 bases. The CDR3 contains 11 residues. CDR3 protein: CASSQGFGAFF. CDR3 in DNA: TGTGCCAGCAGCCAAGGGTTTGGGGCTTTCTTT.

This clonotype occurred many times. The genes are TRBV2 and TRBJ1-1; D is unresolved. Germline values: CDR1 SNHLY, CDR2 FYNNEI. Trimming removed 7 bases from V and 3 bases from J, with 18 bases in between. CDR3 length: 15 residues. DNA for the CDR3: TGTGCCAGCACCGAAGGAGGGTTGCGGGACACTGAAGCTTTCTTT. This gives the protein CASTEGGLRDTEAFF.

This clonotype has more than one count but fewer than ten. The chain joins TRBV29-1 to TRBJ2-4; 7 positions agree with TRBD1. There are 13 residues in the CDR3. Germline V gene sequence: CDR1 SQVTM, CDR2 ANQGSEA. The junction had 8 bases not matched to a gene; V was cut back by 6 bases and J by 6 bases. The CDR3 region is CSVKQGRGNIQYF. CDR3 DNA sequence: TGCAGCGTCAAACAGGGGCGCGGAAACATTCAGTACTTC.